This is a list of T cell receptor beta chains from one sample in a study of graft-versus-host responses after intestinal transplantation. The protocol was immunoSEQ multiplex PCR, while the TCRdb copy is restricted to in-frame clones and leaves out a portion. The top ten clones hold 3.4% of a sample with roughly 10,000 clones, 25% to 30% of them seen once. This specimen consisted of alloreactive CD4+ T cells from a mixed lymphocyte reaction culture, obtained before intestinal transplant. The receptors shown here come from a human patient who received an intestinal transplant. Each CDR3 is given with its conserved first and last residue. Each record gives: clone size, V gene, D gene, J gene, CDR3 protein, CDR3 DNA. A D gene is named only where the DNA matches it firmly. Size is stated for part of the rows, as once, few or many counts, or as a class when the clone is expanded.

size: few
V: TRBV27
D: -
J: TRBJ1-2
CDR3: CASSFPAGYGYTF
DNA: TGTGCCAGCAGTTTCCCCGCAGGGTATGGCTACACCTTC

size: -
V: TRBV5-1
D: -
J: TRBJ1-1
CDR3: CASSLRGGTEAFF
DNA: TGTGCCAGCAGCCTCAGGGGCGGCACTGAAGCTTTCTTT

size: few
V: TRBV5-4
D: -
J: TRBJ2-7
CDR3: CASSFRGSSYEQYF
DNA: TGTGCCAGCAGCTTTCGGGGCAGCTCCTACGAGCAGTACTTC

size: -
V: TRBV4-1
D: TRBD2
J: TRBJ2-7
CDR3: CASSQALREGYEQYF
DNA: TGCGCCAGCAGCCAAGCTCTGCGGGAGGGATACGAGCAGTACTTC

size: -
V: TRBV11-2
D: -
J: TRBJ1-2
CDR3: CASSFPPGRAKGYGYTF
DNA: TGTGCCAGCAGCTTTCCCCCGGGCAGGGCGAAGGGCTATGGCTACACCTTC

size: few
V: TRBV5-5
D: -
J: TRBJ2-7
CDR3: CASSLYTGEQYF
DNA: TGTGCCAGCAGCTTGTATACGGGCGAGCAGTACTTC

size: once
V: TRBV7-2
D: TRBD1
J: TRBJ2-7
CDR3: CASSVTGTAFHEQYF
DNA: TGTGCCAGCAGCGTTACCGGGACAGCTTTCCACGAGCAGTACTTC

size: medium-sized
V: TRBV27
D: TRBD1
J: TRBJ2-7
CDR3: CASSGQGQGFYEQYF
DNA: TGTGCCAGCAGTGGCCAGGGACAGGGTTTCTACGAGCAGTACTTC

size: -
V: TRBV19
D: -
J: TRBJ1-1
CDR3: CASRTGSLSLAEAFF
DNA: TGTGCCAGTAGGACGGGCAGTCTGTCGTTGGCTGAAGCTTTCTTT

size: few
V: TRBV6-5
D: TRBD1
J: TRBJ2-7
CDR3: CASSFVTGGGDEQYF
DNA: TGTGCCAGCAGTTTCGTGACAGGGGGAGGCGACGAGCAGTACTTC

size: -
V: TRBV6-4
D: -
J: TRBJ2-3
CDR3: CASSGAGPGGLDTQYF
DNA: TGTGCCAGCAGTGGTGCAGGCCCCGGTGGGTTGGATACGCAGTATTTT

size: few
V: TRBV15
D: -
J: TRBJ2-7
CDR3: CATSRDRDGDPYEQYF
DNA: TGTGCCACCAGCAGAGACCGGGACGGAGACCCCTACGAGCAGTACTTC

size: medium-sized
V: TRBV19
D: -
J: TRBJ2-7
CDR3: CARTHYEQYF
DNA: TGTGCCAGGACTCACTACGAGCAGTACTTC

size: few
V: TRBV11-2
D: TRBD2
J: TRBJ2-7
CDR3: CASSLEGLGLAVVYEQYF
DNA: TGTGCCAGCAGCTTAGAGGGACTGGGACTAGCGGTTGTGTACGAGCAGTACTTC

size: -
V: TRBV6-5
D: -
J: TRBJ2-3
CDR3: CASSFLSSDTQYF
DNA: TGTGCCAGCAGTTTCCTATCCTCTGATACGCAGTATTTT

size: few
V: TRBV7-9
D: -
J: TRBJ2-7
CDR3: CASSQGRDLGFYEQYF
DNA: TGTGCCAGCAGCCAGGGGCGGGACTTAGGGTTCTACGAGCAGTACTTC

size: few
V: TRBV7-9
D: -
J: TRBJ2-7
CDR3: CASSSLGGPGEEQYF
DNA: TGTGCCAGCAGCTCTCTTGGGGGGCCCGGGGAAGAGCAGTACTTC

size: -
V: TRBV6-1
D: -
J: TRBJ1-3
CDR3: CASSEKSWADSSSGNTIYF
DNA: TGTGCCAGCAGTGAAAAGTCATGGGCGGACAGTAGCTCTGGAAACACCATATATTTT

size: once
V: TRBV27
D: TRBD2
J: TRBJ2-1
CDR3: CASSLPGGLNEQFF
DNA: TGTGCCAGCAGTTTACCGGGAGGCCTGAATGAGCAGTTCTTC

size: few
V: TRBV6-6
D: -
J: TRBJ2-5
CDR3: CASSLNTNPETQYF
DNA: TGTGCCAGCAGCCTAAACACAAATCCGGAGACCCAGTACTTC

size: medium-sized
V: TRBV27
D: TRBD2
J: TRBJ2-1
CDR3: CASSLAGVAYNEQFF
DNA: TGTGCCAGCAGTCTAGCGGGAGTGGCCTACAATGAGCAGTTCTTC

size: -
V: TRBV11-3
D: TRBD1
J: TRBJ2-7
CDR3: CASSFWTGTYEQYF
DNA: TGTGCCAGCAGCTTCTGGACAGGGACCTACGAGCAGTACTTC

size: -
V: TRBV27
D: TRBD2
J: TRBJ2-4
CDR3: CASGNGLAFPIQYF
DNA: TGTGCCAGCGGCAACGGACTAGCTTTCCCCATTCAGTACTTC

size: -
V: TRBV14
D: -
J: TRBJ2-1
CDR3: CASSQDRGPSFWGNNEQFF
DNA: TGTGCCAGCAGCCAAGATCGCGGACCGAGCTTCTGGGGTAACAATGAGCAGTTCTTC

size: medium-sized
V: TRBV6-5
D: -
J: TRBJ1-2
CDR3: CASSYDLTSNYGYTF
DNA: TGTGCCAGCAGTTACGATCTAACCTCTAACTATGGCTACACCTTC

size: medium-sized
V: TRBV7-9
D: TRBD2
J: TRBJ2-3
CDR3: CASSSRGGGEGTDTQYF
DNA: TGTGCCAGCAGCTCTCGCGGGGGGGGCGAAGGGACAGATACGCAGTATTTT

size: -
V: TRBV5-1
D: TRBD2
J: TRBJ2-1
CDR3: CASSLKRTSGRFEQFF
DNA: TGCGCCAGCAGCTTGAAAAGGACTAGCGGGAGATTTGAGCAGTTCTTC

size: -
V: TRBV4-1
D: TRBD2
J: TRBJ2-1
CDR3: CASSQVGEGRGNEQFF
DNA: TGCGCCAGCAGCCAAGTGGGGGAGGGCCGGGGCAATGAGCAGTTCTTC

size: medium-sized
V: TRBV23-1
D: TRBD2
J: TRBJ2-3
CDR3: CASSQTTPFTSGRADTQYF
DNA: TGCGCCAGCAGTCAAACAACCCCCTTTACTAGCGGGAGAGCAGATACGCAGTATTTT

size: -
V: TRBV5-1
D: TRBD2
J: TRBJ2-7
CDR3: CASSMGGRSGEQYF
DNA: TGCGCCAGCAGTATGGGCGGGAGGTCTGGCGAGCAGTACTTC

size: few
V: TRBV11-3
D: TRBD1
J: TRBJ1-5
CDR3: CASSTPQGGPQHF
DNA: TGTGCCAGCAGCACACCACAGGGGGGGCCCCAGCATTTT

size: -
V: TRBV27
D: -
J: TRBJ2-7
CDR3: CASSLKGPYYEQYF
DNA: TGTGCCAGCAGTTTAAAAGGGCCCTACTACGAGCAGTACTTC

size: -
V: TRBV30
D: TRBD1
J: TRBJ2-5
CDR3: CAWSVWGDRGPETQYF
DNA: TGTGCCTGGAGTGTATGGGGGGACAGGGGGCCGGAGACCCAGTACTTC

size: medium-sized
V: TRBV5-4
D: TRBD1
J: TRBJ2-7
CDR3: CASSWTGYEQYF
DNA: TGTGCCAGCAGCTGGACAGGCTACGAGCAGTACTTC

size: -
V: TRBV7-9
D: TRBD1
J: TRBJ1-2
CDR3: CASSLGSRTGDYGYTF
DNA: TGTGCCAGCAGCTTAGGATCCCGGACAGGGGACTATGGCTACACCTTC

size: -
V: TRBV7-3
D: TRBD2
J: TRBJ2-1
CDR3: CASSISGRAGNEQFF
DNA: TGTGCCAGCAGCATTAGCGGGAGGGCCGGGAATGAGCAGTTCTTC

size: -
V: TRBV4-1
D: -
J: TRBJ2-7
CDR3: CASSQEPRLVYEQYF
DNA: TGCGCCAGCAGCCAAGAACCCCGACTAGTCTACGAGCAGTACTTC

size: -
V: TRBV29-1
D: -
J: TRBJ1-2
CDR3: CSVEGSGSFYGYTF
DNA: TGCAGCGTTGAAGGGTCGGGCAGCTTCTATGGCTACACCTTC

size: -
V: TRBV6-6
D: TRBD1
J: TRBJ1-1
CDR3: CASRLGTGGLIRAFF
DNA: TGTGCCAGCAGACTCGGGACAGGCGGTCTCATTAGAGCTTTCTTT

size: -
V: TRBV6-5
D: -
J: TRBJ2-3
CDR3: CASREGWMADTQYF
DNA: TGTGCCAGCAGGGAAGGGTGGATGGCAGATACGCAGTATTTT

size: -
V: TRBV9
D: TRBD2
J: TRBJ2-3
CDR3: CASSVDGLAGVGADTQYF
DNA: TGTGCCAGCAGCGTAGATGGACTAGCGGGAGTCGGCGCAGATACGCAGTATTTT

size: once
V: TRBV6-1
D: -
J: TRBJ2-5
CDR3: CASSEVGRRYQETQYF
DNA: TGTGCCAGCAGTGAGGTCGGCCGAAGGTACCAAGAGACCCAGTACTTC

size: -
V: TRBV7-3
D: -
J: TRBJ2-4
CDR3: CASSRPQRLDLAKNIQYF
DNA: TGTGCCAGCAGCCGACCCCAGCGGTTAGATCTAGCCAAAAACATTCAGTACTTC

size: -
V: TRBV9
D: -
J: TRBJ2-2
CDR3: CASSVGTGNTGELFF
DNA: TGTGCCAGCAGCGTCGGGACGGGGAACACCGGGGAGCTGTTTTTT

size: -
V: TRBV5-1
D: TRBD1
J: TRBJ2-7
CDR3: CASSITGGGYEQYF
DNA: TGCGCCAGCAGCATTACAGGGGGCGGCTACGAGCAGTACTTC

size: medium-sized
V: TRBV2
D: TRBD2
J: TRBJ2-3
CDR3: CASSVWREGTDTQYF
DNA: TGTGCCAGCAGTGTTTGGCGGGAGGGGACAGATACGCAGTATTTT

size: few
V: TRBV6-1
D: -
J: TRBJ2-3
CDR3: CASSFLRGGTDTQYF
DNA: TGTGCCAGCAGTTTTCTTCGGGGAGGCACAGATACGCAGTATTTT

size: -
V: TRBV4-1
D: -
J: TRBJ2-7
CDR3: CASSQDVLGDPYEQYF
DNA: TGCGCCAGCAGCCAAGATGTCCTAGGGGACCCCTACGAGCAGTACTTC

size: -
V: TRBV4-1
D: -
J: TRBJ2-1
CDR3: CASSREQGLLYNEQFF
DNA: TGCGCCAGCAGCCGAGAACAGGGCTTATTATACAATGAGCAGTTCTTC

size: -
V: TRBV4-1
D: -
J: TRBJ1-2
CDR3: CASSLGGRPPHYGYTF
DNA: TGCGCCAGCAGCCTTGGAGGCAGGCCCCCCCATTATGGCTACACCTTC

size: -
V: TRBV6-5
D: -
J: TRBJ1-4
CDR3: CASSYSNGGGGKLFF
DNA: TGTGCCAGCAGTTACTCGAATGGTGGGGGGGGGAAACTGTTTTTT

size: medium-sized
V: TRBV29-1
D: TRBD1
J: TRBJ2-7
CDR3: CSVKRTGPEQYF
DNA: TGCAGCGTGAAAAGGACAGGGCCCGAGCAGTACTTC